One and the same sample provided the 18 T cell receptor beta chains below, sequenced in a study of blood T cells in healthy people across ages. Next came a second PCR, run for about 6 to 11 cycles, which used a sample-barcoded 5' primer along with a J-beta primer mix. Each CDR3 protein is one row after TCRdb ran MiXCR on the 5' RACE reads. Here the sample spans around 940,000 distinct CDR3 sequences, about 53% being singletons. Sequenced material: blood. The origin of the receptors is a woman aged 60 to 75 in good health.

The V gene is TRBV11-2, the J gene TRBJ2-1; the D gene is possibly TRBD1 (6 bases). The end of the DNA fits TRBJ2-7 better, so the J call may be wrong. There are 15 residues in the CDR3. The germline V gene has CDR1 SGHAT and CDR2 FQNNGV. The CDR3 region has the DNA TGTGCCAGCACCCTTGGCAGGGGATCCTACAATGAGCAGTACTTC. This sequence encodes CASTLGRGSYNEQYF.

This clonotype was seen a single time. The J gene is TRBJ1-4, the V gene TRBV9, with 11 nucleotides matching TRBD1. CDR3 length equals 15 residues. With 2 bases clipped from V and 10 bases from J, the junction kept 7 bases outside the gene matches. Germline V gives CDR1 SGDLS, CDR2 YYNGEE. CDR3 nucleotide sequence: TGTGCCAGCAGCGTTAACACGGGACAGGGGGGAAAACTGTTTTTT. Protein product: CASSVNTGQGGKLFF.

V usage is TRBV28 and J usage is TRBJ2-5; 7 positions agree with TRBD1. The germline V gene has CDR1 MDHEN and CDR2 SYDVKM. The ends lost 6 bases at V and 1 base at J; junction bases unmatched: 2. The CDR3 sequence is 13 residues long. The CDR3 DNA is TGTGCCAGCAGGGACAGGATCCAAGAGACCCAGTACTTC. Translation gives CASRDRIQETQYF.

This chain joins TRBV2 and TRBJ2-5; 9 bases match TRBD2. CDR3 length: 12 residues. Germline CDR1 and CDR2: SNHLY and FYNNEI. Unmatched junction bases numbered 5, after V lost 10 bases and J lost 5 bases. This chain's CDR3 is CATGSGSETQYF. CDR3 DNA sequence: TGTGCCACCGGTAGCGGGAGTGAGACCCAGTACTTC.

The sample holds one count of this clonotype. The chain joins TRBV5-1 to TRBJ2-3; D possibly uses TRBD1 or TRBD2 (5 bases each). This CDR3 comprises 14 residues. Trimming took off 8 bases at V and 0 bases at J, with 13 bases between the two ends. Germline V lookup: CDR1 SGHRS, CDR2 YFSETQ. The CDR3: CARGEKRSTDTQYF. CDR3 nucleotide sequence: TGCGCCAGGGGGGAGAAGCGGAGCACAGATACGCAGTATTTT. The full variable domain, in which reference TRBV5-1 and TRBJ2-3 provide the parts outside the CDR3, is KAGVTQTPRYLIKTRGQQVTLSCSPISGHRSVSWYQQTPGQGLQFLFEYFSETQRNKGNFPGRFSGRQFSNSRSEMNVSTLELGDSALYLCARGEKRSTDTQYFGPGTRLTVL.

This chain connects TRBV11-2 to TRBJ2-1; either TRBD1 or TRBD2 may supply D (5 bases each). The J call may be incorrect, as the DNA end agrees better with TRBJ2-7. CDR1 and CDR2 (germline): SGHAT, FQNNGV. The CDR3 consists of 15 residues. The chain's CDR3 is CASSPASGKGPEQYF. The CDR3 region has the DNA TGTGCCAGCAGCCCCGCGTCGGGGAAGGGGCCTGAGCAGTACTTC.

The gene calls are TRBV28 and TRBJ2-7; maybe TRBD2 (5 bases). This CDR3 is 12 amino acids long. The V gene lost 10 bases and the J gene lost 3 bases, with 13 bases spanning the gap. Germline CDR1 and CDR2: MDHEN and SYDVKM. CDR3 region: CATRRGFYEQYF. CDR3 nucleotide sequence: TGTGCCACCCGGCGAGGGTTCTACGAGCAGTACTTC. Full variable domain (outside the CDR3, taken from reference TRBV28 and TRBJ2-7): DVKVTQSSRYLVKRTGEKVFLECVQDMDHENMFWYRQDPGLGLRLIYFSYDVKMKEKGDIPEGYSVSREKKERFSLILESASTNQTSMYLCATRRGFYEQYFGPGTRLTVT.

The chain employs TRBV7-9 and TRBJ1-5, with D unclear. In germline, CDR1 is SEHNR, CDR2 FQNEAQ (reference sequence). This CDR3 comprises 14 residues. The V end lost 0 bases, the J end lost 4 bases, and 7 bases lay between the germline ends. Written as DNA, the CDR3 is TGTGCCAGCAGCTTAGCGGACGCGAATCAGCCCCAGCATTTT. Encoded protein: CASSLADANQPQHF.

The chain uses TRBV2 and TRBJ1-5; no firm D call. Germline V lookup: CDR1 SNHLY, CDR2 FYNNEI. The CDR3 has 13 amino acids. Trimming pared 5 bases from V and 15 bases from J, leaving 20 bases between. For the CDR3, the DNA is TGTGCCAGCAGTCAGAATCCGTCTGGACCTCCGCATTTT. Translated: CASSQNPSGPPHF.

The chain has TRBV4-2 and TRBJ2-1, with 11 bases fitting TRBD2. Per the germline V gene, CDR1 is LGHNA and CDR2 is YNFKEQ. V gave up 6 bases and J gave up 11 bases; unmatched junction bases: 6. CDR3 length: 13 amino acids. DNA of the CDR3: TGTGCCAGCAGGGCTAGCGGGAGGAATAAGCAGTTCTTC. Its translation: CASRASGRNKQFF.

This clonotype was seen a handful of times. The chain uses TRBV28 and TRBJ2-7, with 14 positions matching TRBD2. Per germline, CDR1 MDHEN and CDR2 SYDVKM. The length of the CDR3 is 15 residues. J was trimmed by 6 bases and V by 8 bases; bases with no gene match: 9. CDR3 region: CASSDGTSGSREQYF. Written as DNA, the CDR3 is TGTGCCAGCTCTGACGGGACTAGCGGGAGTCGCGAGCAGTACTTC.

This chain uses TRBV29-1 with TRBJ2-1, with D perhaps TRBD2 (5 bases). The CDR3 runs to 13 residues. The V gene lost 7 bases and the J gene lost 8 bases, with 18 bases spanning the gap. Germline V gene lookup returns CDR1 SQVTM and CDR2 ANQGSEA. CDR3 sequence: CSAASDYLDEQFF. CDR3 nucleotide sequence: TGCAGCGCCGCCTCCGACTATCTGGATGAGCAGTTCTTC.

This clonotype has more than one count but fewer than ten. V is TRBV7-2 and J is TRBJ2-6; the D is unclear. CDR3 length equals 16 residues. The germline V and J ends were trimmed by 5 bases and 0 bases, with 11 bases remaining between them. Germline CDR1 is SGHTA and CDR2 is FQGNSA. In nucleotides, the CDR3 is TGTGCCAGCAGCACTCACTCAGGCTCTGGGGCCAACGTCCTGACTTTC. Protein: CASSTHSGSGANVLTF.

This sequence joins TRBV12-3 or TRBV12-4 and TRBJ2-3, with a tentative D call TRBD2 (5 bases). CDR3 length: 15 residues. V was shortened by 3 bases and J by 1 base, with 11 bases between the two germline ends. The CDR3 DNA reads TGTGCCAGCAGTTTCGGGATTGACGGCACAGATACGCAGTATTTT. Translated, it gives CASSFGIDGTDTQYF.

The J gene is TRBJ1-5, the V gene TRBV2; D gene ambiguous. CDR1 is SNHLY and CDR2 is FYNNEI in the germline V gene. The CDR3 contains 15 residues. Trimming removed 7 bases at V and 0 bases at J, with 13 bases between. The CDR3 nucleotides are TGTGCCAGCACCGGAGCCGATTATAGCAATCAGCCCCAGCATTTT. This codes for CASTGADYSNQPQHF.

A few counts support this clonotype. The V gene is TRBV6-5, the J gene TRBJ2-5, with D tentatively TRBD2 (6 bases). V lost 0 bases and J 7 bases, leaving 15 bases between the germline ends. The CDR3 is 15 amino acids. Germline-derived CDR1 and CDR2 are MNHEY and SVGAGI. Here the CDR3 DNA reads TGTGCCAGCAGTTACTCCCGGGATCCCGGGGGGACCCAGTACTTC. Residues: CASSYSRDPGGTQYF.

The V call is TRBV18, the J call TRBJ2-3, with TRBD2 identical over 10 bases. V shed 3 bases, J shed 0 bases, and the junction held 6 bases outside the gene matches. Germline assignment: CDR1 KGHSH and CDR2 LQKENI. The CDR3 length is 17 residues. Here the CDR3 reads CASSPGTSAYSTDTQYF. The DNA for the CDR3 is TGTGCCAGCTCACCTGGGACTAGCGCTTATAGCACAGATACGCAGTATTTT. The complete variable domain, with remaining parts taken from reference TRBV18 and TRBJ2-3, reads NAGVMQNPRHLVRRRGQEARLRCSPMKGHSHVYWYRQLPEEGLKFMVYLQKENIIDESGMPKERFSAEFPKEGPSILRIQQVVRGDSAAYFCASSPGTSAYSTDTQYFGPGTRLTVL.

The V gene is TRBV27, the J gene TRBJ2-7, with TRBD1 identical over 9 bases. Germline CDR1 and CDR2: MNHEY and SMNVEV (reference sequence). This CDR3 spans 15 amino acids. V dropped 7 bases and J dropped 5; count of bases not matched to a gene: 12. In DNA form, the CDR3 reads TGTGCCAGCACCCCTCGACAGGGGGATATCCACGAGCAGTACTTC. Translating it yields CASTPRQGDIHEQYF.